The table lists the clone carrying this T cell receptor (beta chain) with a few counts. The antigen remains undetermined. The sample belongs to a study of response to subunit inactivated influenza vaccine. Study findings and constraints: Each seasonal influenza vaccination recruits few new T cells, the authors suggested.

V lost 5 bases and J lost 6; bases outside the gene matches: 10. This CDR3 spans 16 amino acids. Germline V gene sequence: CDR1 SEHNR, CDR2 FQNEAQ (reference sequence). TCRdb reprocessed the RT-PCR reads with MiXCR, giving one entry per CDR3 protein. The repertoire consists of roughly 700,000 distinct CDR3 sequences, with approximately 13% occurring once and the leading ten covering approximately 6.5%. Sequenced material: PBMCs from blood, taken roughly 2 weeks before vaccination. This TCR was recovered from a man over 45 who received an inactivated influenza vaccine. The chain uses TRBV7-9 and TRBJ2-7; TRBD2 agrees at 13 bases. For the CDR3, the DNA is TGTGCCAGCAGCAATCCTCTACTAGCGGGAGGGCCCGAGCAGTACTTC. Its translation: CASSNPLLAGGPEQYF.